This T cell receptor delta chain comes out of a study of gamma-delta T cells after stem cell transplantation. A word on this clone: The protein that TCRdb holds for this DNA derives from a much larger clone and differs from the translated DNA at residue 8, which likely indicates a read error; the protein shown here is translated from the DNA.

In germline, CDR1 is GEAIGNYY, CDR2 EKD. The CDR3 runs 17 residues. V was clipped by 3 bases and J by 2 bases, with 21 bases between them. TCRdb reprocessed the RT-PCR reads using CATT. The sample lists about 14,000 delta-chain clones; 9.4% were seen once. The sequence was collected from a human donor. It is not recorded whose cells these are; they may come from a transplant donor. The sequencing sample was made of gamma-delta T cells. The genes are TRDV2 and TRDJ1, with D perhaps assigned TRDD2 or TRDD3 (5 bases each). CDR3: CACDALLVGRRTDKLIF. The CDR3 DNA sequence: TGTGCCTGTGACGCCCTACTGGTGGGACGGCGGACCGATAAACTCATCTTT.